Presented here are 11 T cell receptor beta chains from one specimen sequenced in a study of T cell responses to AZD1222 COVID-19 vaccine. Produced via immunoSEQ multiplex PCR; TCRdb's table is partial and in-frame only. The sample carries 100,000 to 150,000 clones, around 94% recorded once. The material sequenced was peripheral blood, taken on day 0 of AZD1222 vaccination. The receptors originated from an adult in good health.

J is TRBJ2-7 and V is TRBV10-2; TRBD1 agrees at 7 bases. V lost 6 bases and J lost 2; bases outside the gene matches: 7. The CDR3 has 14 residues. The germline V gene has CDR1 WSHSY and CDR2 SAAADI. The chain's CDR3 is CASRDSGTAYEQYF. DNA of the CDR3: TGCGCCAGCAGAGACTCCGGGACAGCCTACGAGCAGTACTTC.

This clone was found once. This chain links TRBV29-1 with TRBJ1-1; TRBD1 is a possible D gene (5 bases). The V end lost 7 bases, the J end lost 0 bases, and 12 bases lay between the germline ends. Germline lookup yields CDR1 SQVTM and CDR2 ANQGSEA. This CDR3 is built from 13 residues. CDR3 sequence reads: CSGQGTLNTEAFF. CDR3 DNA: TGCAGCGGCCAGGGCACCCTGAACACTGAAGCTTTCTTT.

For this clone: The same CDR3 arises from other DNA sequences in this sample as well. This chain joins TRBV2 and TRBJ1-5, with 9 bases that match TRBD1. The CDR3 runs to 14 residues. Germline trimming cut 6 bases from V and 4 bases from J; bases unmatched to any gene: 4. Germline V lookup: CDR1 SNHLY, CDR2 FYNNEI. This chain's CDR3 is CASRGTGRNQPQHF. CDR3 bases: TGTGCCAGCAGGGGGACAGGGAGAAATCAGCCCCAGCATTTT.

The chain joins TRBV9 to TRBJ2-2, with D possibly called TRBD1 or TRBD2 (6 bases each). V lost 8 bases and J 4 bases, leaving 24 bases between the germline ends. The CDR3 sequence is 17 residues long. Germline V gene lookup returns CDR1 SGDLS and CDR2 YYNGEE. This CDR3 reads CASLYGGSRGRTGELFF. The CDR3 DNA follows: TGTGCCAGTCTTTACGGGGGCTCTCGGGGGCGCACCGGGGAGCTGTTTTTT.

This clone was observed once. The V and J genes are TRBV19 and TRBJ2-3; TRBD2 agrees at 7 bases. The V gene's germline CDR1 is LNHDA and CDR2 SQIVND (reference sequence). The junction had 9 bases not matched to a gene; V was cut back by 7 bases and J by 2 bases. There are 15 residues in the CDR3. CDR3 nucleotides: TGTGCCAGTACTCCCACTAGCGTTTCCACAGATACGCAGTATTTT. This codes for CASTPTSVSTDTQYF.

The gene calls are TRBV2 and TRBJ2-1, with TRBD2 matching over 8 bases. V trimming: 2 bases; J trimming: 9 bases; junction bases outside the gene matches: 9. This CDR3 has 15 residues. Germline V lookup: CDR1 SNHLY, CDR2 FYNNEI. The CDR3 is CASSEWQAGVTEQFF. The CDR3 DNA reads as TGTGCCAGCAGTGAATGGCAAGCGGGAGTTACTGAGCAGTTCTTC.

The chain carries TRBV30 and TRBJ1-2, with D unresolved. Trimming pared 4 bases from V and 6 bases from J, leaving 15 bases between. Germline V gene sequence: CDR1 GTSNPN, CDR2 SVGIG (reference sequence). This CDR3 has 13 residues. CDR3 sequence reads: CAWKELASDGYTF. The CDR3 DNA is TGTGCCTGGAAGGAGTTGGCATCCGATGGCTACACCTTC.

This chain connects TRBV4-3 to TRBJ2-5; D is possibly TRBD2 (7 bases). The germline V gene encodes CDR1 LGHNA and CDR2 YSLEER. The V end lost 2 bases, the J end lost 0 bases, and 19 bases lay between the germline ends. The CDR3 is made up of 18 amino acids. This chain's CDR3 is CASSQRAGRGAYQETQYF. CDR3 sequence (DNA): TGCGCCAGCAGCCAAAGAGCGGGAAGGGGGGCGTACCAAGAGACCCAGTACTTC.

The rearrangement uses TRBV21-1 and TRBJ1-5; TRBD1, as called in the table, went unchecked against the DNA. TRBV21-1 is a pseudogene. The CDR3 covers 16 residues. The CDR3 nucleotides are TGTGCCAGCAGCAAGCGGACAGGGGTTAGCAATCAGCCCCAGCATTTT. Protein sequence: CASSKRTGVSNQPQHF.

The rearrangement uses TRBV28 and TRBJ2-7; 10 bases are a match to TRBD2. V lost 7 bases and J lost 2; bases outside the gene matches: 11. The CDR3 sequence is 16 residues long. CDR1 is MDHEN, CDR2 SYDVKM, per germline. This CDR3 is CASTSTEREGAYEQYF. CDR3 nucleotide sequence: TGTGCCAGCACCTCTACGGAGCGGGAGGGAGCCTACGAGCAGTACTTC.

The chain has TRBV4-1 and TRBJ2-5, with unresolved D. Germline-derived CDR1 and CDR2 are MGHRA and YSYEKL. The CDR3 totals 13 residues. The V gene lost 1 base and the J gene lost 7 bases, with 10 bases spanning the gap. The CDR3 DNA is TGCGCCAGCAGCCAAGTCATCCGTGGGACCCAGTACTTC. It translates to CASSQVIRGTQYF.